This T cell receptor (beta chain) was recorded in a study of T cell repertoires in cytomegalovirus infection. Study at large: Researchers turned to recently identified HLA-C-restricted CMV epitopes as well as well-studied HLA-B-restricted ones. From public TCR beta signatures came an indication of both CMV infection and matching HLA type. Study-level findings and limits: Within the response measured ex vivo, HLA-C-restricted CMV-specific TCR beta clonotypes were dominant. Pooled public TCR beta family frequency picked out CMV carriers with the relevant HLA.

This clonotype showed up just a few times. Antigen specificity is unknown. TCRdb fed the reads into MiXCR, producing one record per CDR3 protein. The sample has about 700,000 distinct CDR3 sequences, around 31% seen once. This CDR3 spans 16 amino acids. The trim removed 2 bases at V and 5 bases at J, leaving 9 bases unmatched. Germline V CDR1 and CDR2: MNHEY, SVGEGT. The rearrangement uses TRBV6-2 or TRBV6-3 and TRBJ2-7; TRBD1 matches at 10 bases. The clonotype was recovered from a human donor in good health (CMV status not recorded). Some clones in this sample may be carry-over from other donors' samples. Sequenced here: cultured PBMCs, sampled from culture after CMV antigen stimulation. CDR3 nucleotide sequence: TGTGCCAGCAGTTACCCGATAGACAGGGGGCTCAACGAGCAGTACTTC. Its protein is CASSYPIDRGLNEQYF.